This TCR beta chain emerged from a study of Graves' ophthalmopathy and Graves' hyperthyroidism. Turning to the study itself: The blood sample was drawn at first diagnosis and before any treatment. Regarding the study as a whole: Blood repertoires reportedly contained most expanded thyroid clonotypes above 0.001 frequency.

Amplification of the TCR beta CDR3 regions used RNA transcripts (as template). Investigators did first-round RT-PCR with HTBI primers, then second-round multiplex PCR. TCRdb analysed the multiplex PCR reads with MiXCR anew, one entry per CDR3 protein. Among about 740,000 distinct CDR3 sequences listed, roughly 41% were seen once. Of note for this clonotype: What it binds is unknown.

Serum thyroxine and TRAb, along with clinical symptoms, thyroid ultrasound and orbital computed tomography, were what diagnosis relied on. The PBMCs had their origin in 8.5 to 10 ml of fresh peripheral blood. CDR1 MGHDK and CDR2 SYGVNS come from the germline V gene. J gave up 1 base and V 5 bases, and 5 bases lay outside the gene matches. CDR3 size: 16 residues. J is TRBJ2-2 and V is TRBV25-1; 9 bases are a match to TRBD2. This clonotype was sampled from an adult man with Graves' ophthalmopathy. Sequencing was done on a sample of peripheral blood. The CDR3 DNA reads as TGTGCCAGCAGTCGCGCGGGAGGGCAGAACACCGGGGAGCTGTTTTTT. Protein sequence: CASSRAGGQNTGELFF.